This T cell receptor beta chain was retrieved from a study of early stage breast cancer tumors. Looking at the study overall: ER+/PR+/HER2- status applied to about 80% of the 16 invasive breast tumors. General study results and limits: Tumors had roughly 2.3-fold higher T cell density and higher clonality than adjacent normal breast tissue.

With regard to this clone: Its specificity is not known.

V was trimmed by 4 bases and J by 2 bases, leaving 11 bases between them. Looked up from germline, CDR1 is LGHNA and CDR2 is YNFKEQ. The CDR3 runs 14 residues. Profiled with immunoSEQ multiplex PCR; TCRdb holds only in-frame clones, not every one. The sample comprises roughly 21,000 clones, 76% of which are singletons, and 28% rests with the top ten. This receptor was obtained from a person aged 55 to 70 with breast cancer. The sample consisted of blood. The chain links TRBV4-2 to TRBJ2-5; a weak D match, TRBD1 (6 bases). This chain's CDR3 is CASSRGLKQETQYF. The CDR3 DNA reads as TGTGCCAGCAGCCGGGGGCTTAAACAAGAGACCCAGTACTTC.